The 13 T cell receptor beta chains below come from one sample, sequenced in a study of blood T cells in healthy people across ages. A second about 6 to 12 cycle PCR used barcoded and J-beta primers. Each CDR3 protein is one row after TCRdb ran MiXCR on the 5' RACE reads. The data hold 700,000 or so distinct CDR3 sequences, with about a fifth observed a single time. Specimen: blood. The receptors shown here come from a man between 65 and 85 years old in good health.

This clonotype was counted a few times. The chain couples TRBV6-2 or TRBV6-3 to TRBJ1-2; 9 positions agree with TRBD1. The CDR3 length is 15 residues. Germline V CDR1 and CDR2: MNHEY, SVGEGT. V trimming: 0 bases; J trimming: 3 bases; junction bases outside the gene matches: 2. In DNA, the CDR3 is TGTGCCAGCAGTTACTCCGGGACAGGGCACTATGGCTACACCTTC. Translating it yields CASSYSGTGHYGYTF.

The J gene is TRBJ2-5, the V gene TRBV5-1; 10 bases match TRBD2. The CDR3 contains 16 residues. CDR1 and CDR2 (germline): SGHRS, YFSETQ. V dropped 2 bases and J dropped 4; count of bases not matched to a gene: 8. CDR3 protein: CASSLPLAGEGETQYF. The CDR3 DNA is TGCGCCAGCAGCTTACCTCTAGCGGGAGAGGGAGAGACCCAGTACTTC.

The chain uses TRBV4-3 and TRBJ2-5; D is unclear. The germline CDR1 and CDR2 sequences are LGHNA and YSLEER. The CDR3 is 14 amino acids. Deletions cut 0 bases from V and 2 bases from J, with 7 bases between. DNA for the CDR3: TGCGCCAGCAGCCAAGATTACAGACAAGAGACCCAGTACTTC. The encoded protein is CASSQDYRQETQYF.

The V gene is TRBV3-1, the J gene TRBJ2-3; tentative D call: TRBD1 (5 bases). Germline values: CDR1 LGHDT, CDR2 YNNKEL (reference sequence). The CDR3 consists of 18 residues. Between the trimmed V and J ends, which lost 4 bases and 0 bases, there was a span of 20 bases. This CDR3 reads CASSRQLAMGRSTDTQYF. In nucleotides, the CDR3 is TGTGCCAGCAGCCGCCAGTTGGCGATGGGGCGGAGCACAGATACGCAGTATTTT.

The chain is built from TRBV6-6 and TRBJ2-5; 10 bases align to TRBD1. Germline V gene sequence: CDR1 MNHNY, CDR2 SVGAGI (reference sequence). CDR3 length equals 16 residues. The J segment lost 2 bases and the V segment lost 7 bases, leaving 10 bases of the junction unmatched. The CDR3 reads CASTLARTGGQETQYF. In DNA form, the CDR3 reads TGTGCCAGCACCCTAGCCAGGACAGGGGGTCAAGAGACCCAGTACTTC.

This chain connects TRBV14 to TRBJ2-6; D is possibly TRBD2 (5 bases). The CDR3 covers 15 residues. Germline-derived CDR1 and CDR2 are SGHDN and FVKESK. The ends were cut back, 6 bases at V and 0 bases at J, with 9 bases in the middle. The CDR3 nucleotides are TGTGCCAGCAGGAACAGCGGCTCTGGGGCCAACGTCCTGACTTTC. Its protein product is CASRNSGSGANVLTF.

In this sample, this clonotype turned up a few times. The J gene is TRBJ2-5, the V gene TRBV20-1; 11 bases line up with TRBD2. The CDR3 has 16 amino acids. The J segment lost 4 bases and the V segment lost 3 bases, leaving 10 bases of the junction unmatched. Germline CDR1 and CDR2: DFQATT and SNEGSKA (reference sequence). The CDR3 nucleotides read TGCAGTGCTAGCCCCCCGGGACTAGCGGAACGAGAGACCCAGTACTTC. This translates into CSASPPGLAERETQYF.

This clonotype was observed a handful of times. V gene TRBV2 combines with J gene TRBJ2-5, with 11 bases matching TRBD2. The CDR3 loop spans 16 amino acids. V was pared by 2 bases and J by 4 bases, with 6 bases of the junction left unmatched. Per the germline V gene, CDR1 is SNHLY and CDR2 is FYNNEI. The CDR3 is CASSENRLAGLETQYF. The CDR3 nucleotides are TGTGCCAGCAGTGAAAATAGACTAGCGGGATTAGAGACCCAGTACTTC.

The sample holds a few counts of this clonotype. The chain recombines TRBV29-1 with TRBJ1-1, with a weak D call TRBD1 (5 bases). Trimming shortened V by 0 bases and J by 4 bases, and 15 bases separated the two germline ends. Germline V gene lookup returns CDR1 SQVTM and CDR2 ANQGSEA. The CDR3 has 15 amino acids. CDR3 sequence reads: CSVEDRFPGLTEAFF. The CDR3, as DNA: TGCAGCGTTGAAGATCGGTTTCCGGGGCTCACTGAAGCTTTCTTT.

This clonotype has a handful of counts. The CDR3 sequence is CASSQVGEAGNTIYF. CDR3 in DNA: TGTGCCAGCAGCCAAGTAGGGGAAGCTGGAAACACCATATATTTT. The chain joins TRBV3-1 to TRBJ1-3; tentatively, D is TRBD1 (5 bases). Looked up from germline, CDR1 is LGHDT and CDR2 is YNNKEL (reference sequence). There are 15 residues in the CDR3. Deletions cut 1 base from V and 2 bases from J, with 9 bases between. The complete variable domain, with remaining parts taken from reference TRBV3-1 and TRBJ1-3, reads DTAVSQTPKYLVTQMGNDKSIKCEQNLGHDTMYWYKQDSKKFLKIMFSYNNKELIINETVPNRFSPKSPDKAHLNLHINSLELGDSAVYFCASSQVGEAGNTIYFGEGSWLTVV.

Only a few counts were recorded for this clonotype. V and J are TRBV28 and TRBJ1-2; tentative D call: TRBD1 (5 bases). Trimming removed 8 bases from V and 3 bases from J, with 13 bases in between. The germline V gene encodes CDR1 MDHEN and CDR2 SYDVKM. CDR3 size: 13 residues. The CDR3 DNA reads as TGTGCCAGCGGGGGGGACCTCTACTATGGCTACACCTTC. The encoded protein is CASGGDLYYGYTF.

A few counts support this clonotype. The CDR3 DNA is TGTGCCAGCAGGCTGACTAGCGTTCCTGAGCAGTTCTTC. This gives the protein CASRLTSVPEQFF. J is TRBJ2-1 and V is TRBV12-3 or TRBV12-4; the match to TRBD2 covers 8 bases. The CDR3 has 13 residues. V lost 6 bases, J lost 9 bases, and 7 bases stayed unmatched.

This clonotype was seen ten or more times. The chain employs TRBV20-1 and TRBJ1-5; D not certain. CDR1 DFQATT and CDR2 SNEGSKA come from the germline V gene (reference sequence). This CDR3 region has 12 residues. V lost 3 bases to trimming and J lost 0 bases, with 3 bases between them. CDR3 sequence (DNA): TGCAGTGCTAGGGGTAGCAATCAGCCCCAGCATTTT. It is translated as CSARGSNQPQHF.